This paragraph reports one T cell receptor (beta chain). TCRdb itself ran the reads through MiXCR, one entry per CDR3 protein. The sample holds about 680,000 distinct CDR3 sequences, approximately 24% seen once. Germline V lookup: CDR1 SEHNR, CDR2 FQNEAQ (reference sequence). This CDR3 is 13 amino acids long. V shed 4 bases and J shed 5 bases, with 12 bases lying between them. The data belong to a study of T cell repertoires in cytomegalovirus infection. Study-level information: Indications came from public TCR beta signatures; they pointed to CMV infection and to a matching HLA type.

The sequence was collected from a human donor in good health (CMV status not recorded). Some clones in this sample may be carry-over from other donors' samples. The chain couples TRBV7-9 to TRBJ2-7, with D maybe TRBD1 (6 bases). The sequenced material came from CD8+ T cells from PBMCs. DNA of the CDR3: TGTGCCAGCAGCTACCGGACAGTTAACGAGCAGTACTTC. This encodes CASSYRTVNEQYF.